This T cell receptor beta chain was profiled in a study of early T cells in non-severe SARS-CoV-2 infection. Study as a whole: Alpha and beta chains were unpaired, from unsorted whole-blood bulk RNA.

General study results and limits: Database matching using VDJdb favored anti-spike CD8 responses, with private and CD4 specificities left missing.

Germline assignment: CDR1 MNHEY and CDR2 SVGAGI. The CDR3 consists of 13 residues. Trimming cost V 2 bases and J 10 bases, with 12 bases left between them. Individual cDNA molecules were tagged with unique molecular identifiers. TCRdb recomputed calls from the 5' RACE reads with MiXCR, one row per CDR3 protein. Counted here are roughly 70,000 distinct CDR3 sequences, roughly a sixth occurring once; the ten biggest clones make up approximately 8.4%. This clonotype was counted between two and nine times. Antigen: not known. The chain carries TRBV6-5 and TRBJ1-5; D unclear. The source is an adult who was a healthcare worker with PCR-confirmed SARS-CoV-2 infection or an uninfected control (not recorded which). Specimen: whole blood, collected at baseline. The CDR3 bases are TGTGCCAGCAGTTACAGGTCTCCCGGACCCCAGCATTTT. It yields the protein CASSYRSPGPQHF.